A single sample gave rise to the 9 T cell receptor beta chains below, sequenced in a study of beta chain features in type 1 diabetes. Expressed TCRB transcripts were sequenced because the isolated RNA had all been reverse transcribed beforehand. The data were produced by immunoSEQ multiplex PCR, yet TCRdb's version contains in-frame clones alone and is incomplete. The sample lists about 410,000 clones; approximately 13% were seen once. Specimen: naive CD4+ T cells from blood. The receptors shown here come from a man aged 25 to 45 in good health.

The table lists this clone with a count of one. V gene TRBV7-2 combines with J gene TRBJ1-4; no clear D. CDR1 SGHTA and CDR2 FQGNSA come from the germline V gene. The CDR3 extends over 13 amino acids. Trimming removed 5 bases from V and 7 bases from J, with 11 bases in between. In DNA, the CDR3 is TGTGCCAGCAGCCCCATTCGGGGTGAAAAACTGTTTTTT. The encoded protein is CASSPIRGEKLFF.

This clone was found a few times. The chain is built from TRBV20-1 and TRBJ2-1; no definite D call. Trimming removed 3 bases from V and 7 bases from J, with 4 bases in between. The CDR3 contains 10 residues. Looked up from germline, CDR1 is DFQATT and CDR2 is SNEGSKA (reference sequence). CDR3 in DNA: TGCAGTGCTAGCAATAATGAGCAGTTCTTC. Amino acid sequence: CSASNNEQFF.

The chain employs TRBV5-1 and TRBJ1-1; D ambiguous. The germline V and J ends were trimmed by 3 bases and 3 bases, with 15 bases remaining between them. CDR1 is SGHRS and CDR2 is YFSETQ in the germline V gene. CDR3 length: 15 residues. This CDR3 is CASSSLGGLDTEAFF. In nucleotides, the CDR3 is TGCGCCAGCAGCTCGCTCGGTGGATTGGACACTGAAGCTTTCTTT.

This clone appeared a few times. This chain connects TRBV7-9 to TRBJ1-4, with 7 bases that match TRBD1. The ends lost 5 bases at V and 8 bases at J; junction bases unmatched: 5. Per the germline V gene, CDR1 is SEHNR and CDR2 is FQNEAQ (reference sequence). This CDR3 region has 13 residues. This CDR3 is CASSQSDREKLFF. CDR3 in DNA: TGTGCCAGCAGCCAATCGGACAGGGAAAAACTGTTTTTT.

This clone showed up just a few times. The rearrangement links TRBV7-3 to TRBJ1-5; D gene unclear. This CDR3 comprises 14 residues. Germline V gene data show CDR1 as SGHTA and CDR2 as FQGTGA. The V end was cut by 4 bases, the J end by 9 bases, with 16 bases between. CDR3 sequence: CASSSDGLIGPQHF. The CDR3 DNA reads TGTGCCAGCAGCTCGGATGGCCTAATTGGGCCCCAGCATTTT.

About this clone: Other DNA sequences within the sample encode an identical CDR3. V and J are TRBV7-2 and TRBJ2-3; D is unresolved. The V gene lost 3 bases and the J gene lost 3 bases, with 7 bases spanning the gap. This CDR3 spans 13 amino acids. Germline-derived CDR1 and CDR2 are SGHTA and FQGNSA. CDR3 nucleotide sequence: TGTGCCAGCAGCTTGGGTCAAACAGATACGCAGTATTTT. Translating gives CASSLGQTDTQYF.

The chain employs TRBV7-2 and TRBJ2-5; perhaps TRBD1 as D (5 bases). Trimming removed 1 base from V and 9 bases from J, with 12 bases in between. Germline assignment: CDR1 SGHTA and CDR2 FQGNSA. The CDR3 runs to 13 residues. The CDR3 DNA reads as TGTGCCAGCAGCTTAGAGGGGAAAGGATCCCAGTACTTC. As protein: CASSLEGKGSQYF.

This clone was seen only a few times. The CDR3 sequence: CASSLVAGTIQETQYF. The CDR3 DNA reads TGCGCCAGCAGCTTGGTGGCGGGGACAATACAAGAGACCCAGTACTTC. This chain connects TRBV5-1 to TRBJ2-5; D tentatively fits TRBD1 or TRBD2 (6 bases each). Germline CDR1 and CDR2: SGHRS and YFSETQ. CDR3 size: 16 residues. Trimming pared 0 bases from V and 2 bases from J, leaving 14 bases between.

The gene calls are TRBV7-3 and TRBJ1-1; tentative D call: TRBD1 (5 bases). Germline loops: CDR1 SGHTA, CDR2 FQGTGA. V lost 2 bases to trimming and J lost 3 bases, with 10 bases between them. The CDR3 spans 14 residues. The CDR3 sequence: CASSLQGSDTEAFF. The CDR3 DNA reads TGTGCCAGCAGCTTACAGGGTTCGGACACTGAAGCTTTCTTT. The whole variable domain, remainder taken from reference TRBV7-3 and TRBJ1-1, is GAGVSQTPSNKVTEKGKYVELRCDPISGHTALYWYRQSLGQGPEFLIYFQGTGAADDSGLPNDRFFAVRPEGSVSTLKIQRTERGDSAVYLCASSLQGSDTEAFFGQGTRLTVV.